This T cell receptor beta chain is drawn from a study of spatial heterogeneity in lung cancer. About the research overall: Averaged across combinations, each unique TCR and UMI pairing appeared more than ten times in raw reads, which were uncorrected.

On this clonotype: Its antigen is still unknown.

Trimming left V 6 bases short and J 4 bases short, with 15 bases between. This CDR3 is 14 amino acids long. Germline V gene data show CDR1 as MNHEY and CDR2 as SMNVEV (reference sequence). Each CDR3 protein is one row after TCRdb ran MiXCR on the 5' RACE reads. The profile covers 5,800 or so distinct CDR3 sequences, with over 10% appearing a single time and 15% taken by the ten largest. Study observations and caveats: Coverage of tumor T cells, by estimate, reached around 7.5% for alpha chains and less than 15% for beta chains. Tumoral mutation counts were tracked by counts of expanded intratumoral alpha and beta TCRs.

Time point indicated: sample taken at primary tumor resection. Donation came from roughly 72 patients with untreated early-stage non-small cell lung cancer. Whole RNA was taken from tumor, nontumor lung or frozen PBMC; it was then sequenced unsorted. The genes are TRBV27 and TRBJ1-2; D is undetermined. The source is a female donor with early-stage non-small cell lung cancer. Material: lung tumor tissue, obtained at surgery. The CDR3 DNA sequence: TGTGCCAGCAGCCTTTCCCGGACGGGCTATGGCTACACCTTC. Protein sequence: CASSLSRTGYGYTF.